Following are 30 T cell receptor beta chains from one sample sequenced in a study of CD8 T cells in cerebrospinal fluid in Alzheimer's disease (dated by TCRdb to 2018 to 2021). To prepare the library, 10x single-cell sequencing was applied. TCRdb names NextSeq 550 as the instrument used. TCRdb reprocessed the reads, reporting each CDR3 protein sequence once and no DNA. The sample's table covers roughly 1,000 distinct CDR3 sequences. The ten largest make up about 11% of the sample. Sequencing was performed on cerebrospinal fluid. The receptors come from a human donor with mild cognitive impairment.

This clonotype shows up as medium-sized (0.01 to 0.1%) by frequency. The chain uses TRBV6-6 and TRBJ1-3. The CDR3 runs to 16 residues. Germline V gene lookup returns CDR1 MNHNY and CDR2 SVGAGI (reference sequence). CDR3 region: CASSYWGTASGNTIYF.

Frequency places this clonotype as medium-sized. The chain recombines TRBV25-1 with TRBJ2-3. Germline V gene lookup returns CDR1 MGHDK and CDR2 SYGVNS. This CDR3 is 15 amino acids long. This CDR3 reads CASSESYSRTDTQYF.

Measured by frequency, this clonotype is medium-sized. The chain is built from TRBV3-1 and TRBJ2-1; TCRdb's assignment of TRBD1 cannot be checked, as there is no DNA. Germline CDR1 LGHDT, CDR2 YNNKEL (reference sequence). The CDR3 runs 16 residues. The CDR3 is CASSLSGTGGPNEQFF.

Its frequency marks this clonotype as large. This chain links TRBV6-2 or TRBV6-3 with TRBJ2-1; TCRdb's D gene call, TRBD1, goes unchecked for lack of DNA. The germline V gene encodes CDR1 MNHEY and CDR2 SVGEGT. The CDR3 contains 13 residues. The CDR3 region is CASEPGSFNEQFF.

This clonotype counts as medium-sized by frequency. The genes are TRBV11-2 and TRBJ2-1. The CDR3 contains 13 residues. Germline CDR1 reads SGHAT; CDR2 reads FQNNGV. CDR3 protein: CASSLDYKAEQFF.

This clonotype shows up as medium-sized by frequency. The V and J genes are TRBV28 and TRBJ1-1; lacking DNA, the TRBD1 call made by TCRdb goes unchecked. This CDR3 contains 14 residues. Germline V gene data show CDR1 as MDHEN and CDR2 as SYDVKM. CDR3 loop: CASSFGGAKTEAFF.

Its frequency marks this clonotype as medium-sized. This chain links TRBV3-1 with TRBJ1-2; TCRdb's D call of TRBD1 is untestable without DNA. This CDR3 is 16 amino acids long. CDR1 and CDR2 from the germline V gene are LGHDT and YNNKEL (reference sequence). CDR3 sequence reads: CASSQEWGQGNYGYTF.

The CDR3 spells CASSAGLAGGPRETQYF. The chain carries TRBV19 and TRBJ2-5; there is no DNA to check the TCRdb D call of TRBD2. The germline V gene encodes CDR1 LNHDA and CDR2 SQIVND (reference sequence). The CDR3 loop spans 17 amino acids.

This clonotype is identified as medium-sized from frequency. The rearrangement joins TRBV5-5 to TRBJ1-4; TCRdb designates TRBD1, a call that cannot be tested without DNA. The CDR3 length is 15 residues. CDR1 SGHKS and CDR2 YYEKEE come from the germline V gene (reference sequence). CDR3 loop: CASSSQGATNEKLFF.

Considering frequency, this clonotype is medium-sized. This rearrangement joins TRBV10-2 to TRBJ1-1; TCRdb calls TRBD1, which cannot be checked without DNA. This CDR3 region has 15 residues. The germline gives CDR1 WSHSY, CDR2 SAAADI. The CDR3 protein is CASSHQPGGNTEAFF.

This clonotype is identified as medium-sized from frequency. The V and J genes are TRBV27 and TRBJ1-2; the D gene TCRdb calls, TRBD1, cannot be checked with no DNA. This CDR3 comprises 15 residues. Germline CDR1 and CDR2: MNHEY and SMNVEV (reference sequence). The CDR3 protein is CASSGDSLANYGYTF.

This clonotype is called large based on its frequency. This chain links TRBV5-1 with TRBJ2-2; lacking DNA, the TRBD2 call made by TCRdb goes unchecked. This CDR3 contains 15 residues. Per germline, CDR1 SGHRS and CDR2 YFSETQ. CDR3 in amino acids: CASSSGGANTGELFF.

This clonotype ranks as large (0.1 to 1%) in terms of frequency. The chain has TRBV7-2 and TRBJ1-2; with no DNA, the TCRdb D assignment of TRBD1 cannot be verified. The CDR3 loop spans 16 amino acids. Germline CDR1 SGHTA, CDR2 FQGNSA. The CDR3 region is CASSLTTTVGYYGYTF.

This clonotype is identified as medium-sized from frequency. This chain uses TRBV2 with TRBJ2-7; no DNA is available, so the TRBD1 call from TCRdb remains unchecked. The CDR3 sequence is 16 residues long. Germline V gene sequence: CDR1 SNHLY, CDR2 FYNNEI. The CDR3 here is CASSFPQAGDPYEQYF.

This clonotype counts as medium-sized (0.01 to 0.1%) by frequency. The V gene is TRBV9, the J gene TRBJ2-3; TCRdb's D call of TRBD1 is untestable without DNA. CDR3 length equals 18 residues. The germline V gene has CDR1 SGDLS and CDR2 YYNGEE. CDR3 sequence reads: CASSVGGTGETSTDTQYF.

According to its frequency, this clonotype is large. The rearrangement joins TRBV7-2 to TRBJ1-1; TCRdb's assignment of TRBD1 cannot be checked, as there is no DNA. Germline CDR1 SGHTA, CDR2 FQGNSA. This CDR3 is 13 amino acids long. CDR3 sequence reads: CASSLAQGTEAFF. The full variable domain, in which reference TRBV7-2 and TRBJ1-1 provide the parts outside the CDR3, is GAGVSQSPSNKVTEKGKDVELRCDPISGHTALYWYRQSLGQGLEFLIYFQGNSAPDKSGLPSDRFSAERTGGSVSTLTIQRTQQEDSAVYLCASSLAQGTEAFFGQGTRLTVV.

This clonotype shows up as medium-sized (0.01 to 0.1%) by frequency. This chain joins TRBV18 and TRBJ2-1. Germline V gene lookup returns CDR1 KGHSH and CDR2 LQKENI. The CDR3 consists of 16 residues. The chain's CDR3 is CASSPPAGNGYNEQFF.

Judged by frequency, this clonotype is medium-sized (0.01 to 0.1%). The chain links TRBV5-1 to TRBJ2-6; as DNA is missing, the TRBD1 call by TCRdb cannot be tested. The CDR3 is made up of 15 amino acids. The germline CDR1 and CDR2 sequences are SGHRS and YFSETQ. CDR3 in amino acids: CASSLVGDGANVLTF.

This clonotype is medium-sized by frequency. The gene calls are TRBV2 and TRBJ1-2. The CDR3 length is 13 residues. Germline assignment: CDR1 SNHLY and CDR2 FYNNEI. The CDR3 is CASSELSVYGYTF.

This clonotype is classed as medium-sized by frequency. This CDR3 is CASSLKEGPNYGYTF. V gene TRBV7-9 combines with J gene TRBJ1-2. The CDR3 is 15 amino acids. Germline-derived CDR1 and CDR2 are SEHNR and FQNEAQ (reference sequence).

Frequency places this clonotype as medium-sized. This chain links TRBV2 with TRBJ2-7; TCRdb selects TRBD1, and the lack of DNA leaves this call unchecked. Germline V gene sequence: CDR1 SNHLY, CDR2 FYNNEI. The CDR3 covers 14 residues. This chain's CDR3 is CASSLQGADYEQYF.

Its frequency marks this clonotype as large. The gene calls are TRBV18 and TRBJ1-2. Germline V gene data show CDR1 as KGHSH and CDR2 as LQKENI. The CDR3 loop spans 13 amino acids. The CDR3 spells CASSPTENYGYTF.

This clonotype is called medium-sized based on its frequency. V and J are TRBV5-1 and TRBJ2-7; TCRdb's assignment of TRBD1 cannot be checked, as there is no DNA. The germline CDR1 and CDR2 sequences are SGHRS and YFSETQ. The CDR3 runs 14 residues. This CDR3 reads CASSPERPGYEQYF.

This clonotype ranks as medium-sized in terms of frequency. The chain carries TRBV7-8 and TRBJ2-2; the TCRdb D gene call, TRBD1, has no DNA to confirm it. Germline lookup yields CDR1 SGHVS and CDR2 FQNEAQ. The CDR3 sequence is 17 residues long. The CDR3 spells CASSLRGRGRNTGELFF. Complete variable domain (other parts from reference TRBV7-8 and TRBJ2-2): GAGVSQSPRYKVAKRGQDVALRCDPISGHVSLFWYQQALGQGPEFLTYFQNEAQLDKSGLPSDRFFAERPEGSVSTLKIQRTQQEDSAVYLCASSLRGRGRNTGELFFGEGSRLTVL.

This chain uses TRBV7-8 with TRBJ2-2; checking the TCRdb D call of TRBD1 is not possible without DNA. CDR1 is SGHVS, CDR2 FQNEAQ, per germline. The CDR3 has 17 residues. CDR3 protein: CASGRQQGAPNTGELFF.

This clonotype is medium-sized (0.01 to 0.1%) by frequency. The chain is built from TRBV18 and TRBJ1-1. The CDR3 runs 16 residues. The germline V gene encodes CDR1 KGHSH and CDR2 LQKENI. The CDR3 here is CASSLGGPQLNTEAFF.

Measured by frequency, this clonotype is medium-sized. The chain employs TRBV15 and TRBJ2-1. The CDR3 has 14 amino acids. Germline CDR1 and CDR2: LNHNV and YYDKDF (reference sequence). The chain's CDR3 is CATSRAGSYNEQFF.

This clonotype is called large based on its frequency. J is TRBJ1-1 and V is TRBV4-3. The CDR3 extends over 15 amino acids. Per the germline V gene, CDR1 is LGHNA and CDR2 is YSLEER. The CDR3 loop is CASSQGVGVNTEAFF.

This chain joins TRBV12-3 or TRBV12-4 and TRBJ2-1; TCRdb returns TRBD1, unconfirmable since there is no DNA. The CDR3 is made up of 16 amino acids. CDR3 loop: CASSPTLGSLSNEQFF.

In terms of frequency, this clonotype is medium-sized. This chain uses TRBV11-2 with TRBJ1-1; TCRdb's D call, TRBD1, is unchecked because there is no DNA. The germline CDR1 and CDR2 sequences are SGHAT and FQNNGV. There are 16 residues in the CDR3. The CDR3: CASSPRSDSTNTEAFF.